This TCR beta chain is drawn from a study of post-analysis software for immune sequencing data. Sequencing libraries made from TCR beta cDNA carried unique molecular identifiers. TCRdb re-called the PCR reads through MiXCR, storing one row per CDR3 protein. This sample has 450,000 to 700,000 distinct CDR3 sequences, with about 44% found just once. For this clonotype: Its matching antigen is unknown.

The germline CDR1 and CDR2 sequences are MNHEY and SVGEGT. The V and J ends lost 5 bases and 7 bases, in that order; junction bases with no gene match: 7. The CDR3 is made up of 14 amino acids. Findings and limits, study-wide: Controls had lower frequencies than patients of roughly five TRBV segments, which included TRBV5-6, TRBV5-1 and TRBV20-1. Those with multiple sclerosis, the patient group, showed significantly lower normalized Chao1 diversity than controls.

The chain uses TRBV6-2 or TRBV6-3 and TRBJ2-1, with 8 positions matching TRBD2. The sequencing input was blood. This TCR was recovered from a girl under 18 with multiple sclerosis. This chain's CDR3 is CASSRPGLGNEQFF. CDR3 sequence (DNA): TGTGCCAGCAGTCGTCCGGGACTAGGGAATGAGCAGTTCTTC.